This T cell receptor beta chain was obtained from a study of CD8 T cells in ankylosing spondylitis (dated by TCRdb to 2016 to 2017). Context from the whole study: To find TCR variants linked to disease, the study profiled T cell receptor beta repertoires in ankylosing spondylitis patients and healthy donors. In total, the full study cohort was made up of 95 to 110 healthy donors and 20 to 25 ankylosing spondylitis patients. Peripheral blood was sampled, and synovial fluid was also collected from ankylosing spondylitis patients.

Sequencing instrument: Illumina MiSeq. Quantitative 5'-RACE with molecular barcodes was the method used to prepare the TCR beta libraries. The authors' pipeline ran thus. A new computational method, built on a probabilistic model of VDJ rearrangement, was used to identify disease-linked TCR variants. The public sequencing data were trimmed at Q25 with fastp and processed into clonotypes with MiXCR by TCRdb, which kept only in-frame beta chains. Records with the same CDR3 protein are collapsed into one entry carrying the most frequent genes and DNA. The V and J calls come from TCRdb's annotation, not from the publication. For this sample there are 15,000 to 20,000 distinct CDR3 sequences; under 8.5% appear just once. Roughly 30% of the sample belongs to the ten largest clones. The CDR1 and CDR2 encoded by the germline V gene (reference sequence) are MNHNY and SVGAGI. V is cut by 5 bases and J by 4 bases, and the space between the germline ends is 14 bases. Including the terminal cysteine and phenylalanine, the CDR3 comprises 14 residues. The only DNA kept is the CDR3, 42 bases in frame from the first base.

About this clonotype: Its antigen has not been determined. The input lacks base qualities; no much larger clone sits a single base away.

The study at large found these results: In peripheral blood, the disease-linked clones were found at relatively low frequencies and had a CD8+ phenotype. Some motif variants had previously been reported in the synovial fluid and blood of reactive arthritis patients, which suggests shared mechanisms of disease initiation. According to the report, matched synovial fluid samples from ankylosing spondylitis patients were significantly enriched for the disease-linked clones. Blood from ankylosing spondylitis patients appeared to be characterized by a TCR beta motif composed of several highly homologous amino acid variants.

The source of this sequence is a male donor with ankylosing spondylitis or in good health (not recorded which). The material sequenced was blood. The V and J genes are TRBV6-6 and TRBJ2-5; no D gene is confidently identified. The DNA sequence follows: TGTGCCAGCAGTGTGCCCAGCTCGGGAGAGACCCAGTACTTC. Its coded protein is CASSVPSSGETQYF.